This section outlines one TCR beta chain sequence together with its context. The data derive from a study of control samples from healthy donors and cancer patients. V gave up 8 bases and J gave up 4 bases; unmatched junction bases: 6. Germline V gene data show CDR1 as MNHEY and CDR2 as SVGAGI. This CDR3 has 14 residues. Produced via immunoSEQ multiplex PCR; TCRdb's table is partial and in-frame only. The profile shows approximately 70,000 clones, over 75% of them singletons. Sequenced: PBMCs. The chain couples TRBV6-5 to TRBJ2-3, with TRBD2 matching 10 bases. The source of this sequence is a woman aged 50 to 60 with colorectal cancer. Here the CDR3 reads CASQRGGRADTQYF. In nucleotides, the CDR3 is TGTGCCAGCCAGCGGGGGGGCCGCGCAGATACGCAGTATTTT.